This TCR beta chain was sequenced during a study of cytomegalovirus exposure and HLA in healthy donors. Study findings and constraints: HLA alleles were associated with around 17,000 TCR beta sequences in a later analysis at 0.05 false discovery rate. Sequencing likely produced, as an artifact, a cluster of highly shared sequence variants.

PCR involved 60 Vbeta and 13 Jbeta primers. The assay was immunoSEQ multiplex PCR, and TCRdb's table has in-frame clones only and misses some. The sample data list around 200,000 clones. CDR3 length: 14 amino acids. Germline loops: CDR1 SGHDN, CDR2 FVKESK. With V trimmed by 2 bases and J by 4 bases, 5 bases remained unmatched. Remarks on this clone: Antigen specificity is unknown.

V is TRBV14 and J is TRBJ2-7; 7 nucleotides match TRBD2. Sequenced sample: PBMCs. The receptor comes from a girl under 10 years old in good health and CMV-seropositive. In DNA form, the CDR3 reads TGTGCCAGCAGCCAAAGCGGGATTAGGTACGAGCAGTACTTC. This translates into CASSQSGIRYEQYF.